This section outlines one TCR beta chain sequence together with its context. This clone was seen just once. The antigen it recognizes is unknown. Nothing much larger sits one base from this clone, and base qualities are not available. This record comes from a study of blood T cell repertoires in COVID-19 (dated by TCRdb to about 2020). At the level of the whole study: Samples covering the acute and convalescent phases of COVID-19 were provided by collaborators in the United States, Italy and Spain. Where available, HLA class I and class II types were obtained from metadata supplied by the sample provider rather than from assay-based typing. The prospective study material was composed of cDNA or gDNA derived from T cells, B-cell-depleted T cells, or PBMCs. The samples were drawn from two sources: the first 160 participants of the ongoing ImmuneRACE study, and 1,254 subjects contributed by 6 global collaborators. Nearly every sample came with metadata listing a de-identified subject ID, COVID-19 status, age in years and sex. The dataset comprised deeply sampled blood TCRbeta repertoires from subjects exposed to, actively infected with, or recovered from COVID-19. The repertoires were released in a freely available public database meant as a resource for research on the immune response to SARS-CoV-2.

The immunoSEQ Assay, a bias-controlled multiplex PCR, was used to amplify TCRbeta CDR3 regions from genomic DNA. As for how the authors treated the data: Nucleated cell counts per sample were estimated from amplification of reference gene primers within the assay. To quantify the absolute abundance of each unique TCRbeta CDR3 rearrangement, sequence reads were collapsed and filtered. Productive Simpson clonality was computed per sample as the square root of Simpson's diversity index over productive rearrangements. Imported from immuneACCESS, the table was reduced by TCRdb to in-frame sequences with V and J called. These copies leave out some clones; in studies compared against another copy, an unresolved V gene accounts for under half, and the cause of the remainder is not known. That table supplies the V and J calls and clone size; D and trimming were determined from the DNA. Recorded for this sample are about 290,000 clones; 89% of them occurred a single time. Of the sample, less than 2% falls within the top ten clones.

Results and caveats for the whole study, not just this receptor: The amount of clinical and demographic metadata varied by source and participant and was provided uncurated.

Participants in the prospective study were aged roughly 18 to 95 years, lived in 24 United States geographic areas, and enrolled through a virtual design. In the prospective study, participants were assigned to cohorts based on the clinical history participants reported in a screening survey and a study questionnaire. Recovered participants in ImmuneRACE Cohort 3 were defined as having two consecutive negative NP/OP PCR tests, clearance from a healthcare professional, or resolution of symptoms. Mobile phlebotomists in the prospective study collected whole blood, serum and a nasopharyngeal or oropharyngeal swab from every participant. Additional blood draws and questionnaires over a 2-month period could optionally be provided by prospective study participants. Prospective study blood samples were shipped either frozen or at room temperature before DNA extraction. Trimming costs V 4 bases and J 2 bases, and their ends lie 15 bases apart. The germline V gene provides CDR1 KGHSH and CDR2 LQKENI. Spanning cysteine to phenylalanine, the CDR3 consists of 15 amino acids. Only CDR3 DNA remains: 45 bases, in frame from the first base.

Sequencing was done on a sample of PBMCs or T cells enriched from blood (not recorded which). The source is a woman aged 40 to 55 who had recovered from COVID-19. The rearranged segments are TRBV18 and TRBJ2-7; TRBD2 is a weak D gene call, 6 bases matching. The DNA sequence reads TGTGCCAGCTCACTAGGACCCTCGGGGGCCTACGAGCAGTACTTC. This encodes CASSLGPSGAYEQYF.